Each of the 2 T cell receptor beta chains below was sequenced from the same sample in a study of blood T cell repertoires in COVID-19 (dated by TCRdb to 2019 to 2021). The library was prepared using the immunoSEQ multiplex PCR assay. Held by TCRdb, this immuneACCESS table contains in-frame sequences only and omits some clones. Under half of the omission traces to an unresolved V gene where checked; the cause of the rest is unknown. The sample table holds about 180,000 clones, of which approximately 88% were seen once. The ten largest clonotypes hold roughly 8.6% of the sample. Sequencing input: PBMCs or T cells enriched from blood (not recorded which). The receptors shown here come from a woman younger than 35 who had recovered from COVID-19.

The chain links TRBV4-1 to TRBJ1-1; D gene ambiguous. The CDR3 has 14 residues. The V end was cut by 2 bases, the J end by 1 base, with 8 bases between. Germline CDR1 MGHRA, CDR2 YSYEKL. In DNA form, the CDR3 reads TGCGCCAGCAGCCAACGTGACACGAACACTGAAGCTTTCTTT. Its protein is CASSQRDTNTEAFF.

This clone was seen a single time. The V gene is TRBV29-1, the J gene TRBJ2-1; 9 positions agree with TRBD1. This CDR3 is 12 amino acids long. The ends lost 7 bases at V and 6 bases at J; junction bases unmatched: 4. Germline assignment: CDR1 SQVTM and CDR2 ANQGSEA. CDR3: CSGGQGSNEQFF. CDR3 nucleotides: TGCAGCGGGGGACAGGGTAGCAATGAGCAGTTCTTC.